The rows below give T cell receptor beta chains drawn from one sample of a study of cytomegalovirus exposure and HLA in healthy donors. The data were produced by immunoSEQ multiplex PCR, yet TCRdb's version contains in-frame clones alone and is incomplete. Of 190,000 or so clones in the sample, around 86% are singletons; the top ten hold more than 1.5%. The sample was PBMCs. The receptors were gathered from a man in his forties or fifties in good health and CMV-seronegative. The CDR3 runs from the conserved cysteine through the conserved F or W. A D gene is named only where the DNA matches it firmly. Rows give clone size only sometimes, using once, few, many, or a class for an expanded clone.

DNA: TGTGCCAGCAAGGGTTGGGACAGGGGCTCACCCCTCCACTTT; CDR3: CASKGWDRGSPLHF; V: TRBV14; size: -; D: TRBD1; J: TRBJ1-6
DNA: TGTGCCAGCAGCCGCGGGGTAGCGGTTACCTACGAGCAGTACTTC; CDR3: CASSRGVAVTYEQYF; V: TRBV7-9; size: -; D: -; J: TRBJ2-7
DNA: TGTGCCAGCAGCCCCAATAGCGGGAGCTACGAGCAGTACTTC; CDR3: CASSPNSGSYEQYF; V: TRBV11-1; size: -; D: TRBD2; J: TRBJ2-7
DNA: TGTGCCAGCAGCTCCCGACAGGGGGTAAATGAGCAGTTCTTC; CDR3: CASSSRQGVNEQFF; V: TRBV7-3; size: -; D: TRBD1; J: TRBJ2-1
DNA: TGTGCCAGCAGTTTCGTGACACGATCCTACAATGAGCAGTTCTTC; CDR3: CASSFVTRSYNEQFF; V: TRBV28; size: -; D: -; J: TRBJ2-1
DNA: TGTGCCAGCAGTGTCGTCGCCATGGCCCACGAGCAGTACTTC; CDR3: CASSVVAMAHEQYF; V: TRBV7-2; size: -; D: -; J: TRBJ2-7
DNA: TGTGCCAGCAGTCCGGGGGGGGGCTATGGCTACACCTTC; CDR3: CASSPGGGYGYTF; V: TRBV27; size: -; D: -; J: TRBJ1-2
DNA: TGTGCCAGCAGTACGGGACAGGGTGGCACCGGGGAGCTGTTTTTT; CDR3: CASSTGQGGTGELFF; V: TRBV28; size: -; D: TRBD1; J: TRBJ2-2
DNA: TGTGCCAGCAGCTTGTACAGCCTACAGGTCTTTAATGAAAAACTGTTTTTT; CDR3: CASSLYSLQVFNEKLFF; V: TRBV5-6; size: -; D: -; J: TRBJ1-4
DNA: TGTGCCAGCAGTCCTGCGCAGGGGACCTCCTACGAGCAGTACTTC; CDR3: CASSPAQGTSYEQYF; V: TRBV7-6; size: -; D: -; J: TRBJ2-7
DNA: TGCGCCAGCAGCTTGGGTGACAGGGGGAATGAAAAACTGTTTTTT; CDR3: CASSLGDRGNEKLFF; V: TRBV5-1; size: once; D: TRBD1; J: TRBJ1-4
DNA: TGTGCCAGCGTGGGCTCGCGACAGGGACTGAATCAGCCCCAGCATTTT; CDR3: CASVGSRQGLNQPQHF; V: TRBV7-3; size: -; D: TRBD1; J: TRBJ1-5
DNA: TGTGCCTGGAGTTCCCCGGCAGGGGTTAACGAGCAGTACTTC; CDR3: CAWSSPAGVNEQYF; V: TRBV30; size: once; D: -; J: TRBJ2-7
DNA: TGTGCCAGTAGGCAGGGCCAATTTCCTAGCAATCAGCCCCAGCATTTT; CDR3: CASRQGQFPSNQPQHF; V: TRBV19; size: once; D: -; J: TRBJ1-5
DNA: TGTGCCACGAGGACTAGCGGGACTCAAGAGACCCAGTACTTC; CDR3: CATRTSGTQETQYF; V: TRBV7-2; size: -; D: TRBD2; J: TRBJ2-5
DNA: TGCGCCAGCAGCCAGTTATCGAACACTGAAGCTTTCTTT; CDR3: CASSQLSNTEAFF; V: TRBV4-3; size: -; D: -; J: TRBJ1-1
DNA: TGTGCCAGCAGTTTAGGGACAGGTCCGGGGACCCCTAACTATGGCTACACCTTC; CDR3: CASSLGTGPGTPNYGYTF; V: TRBV28; size: few; D: TRBD1; J: TRBJ1-2
DNA: TGTGCCAGCAGCCAGACAGGAAAAGAGACCCAGTACTTC; CDR3: CASSQTGKETQYF; V: TRBV7-3; size: few; D: -; J: TRBJ2-5
DNA: TGTGCCAGCAGTGGTTCCGACATTGGCACAGATACGCAGTATTTT; CDR3: CASSGSDIGTDTQYF; V: TRBV28; size: -; D: -; J: TRBJ2-3
DNA: TGTGCCAGCACCCCGGACAGGGCGGAGACCCAGTACTTC; CDR3: CASTPDRAETQYF; V: TRBV2; size: -; D: TRBD1; J: TRBJ2-5
DNA: TGTGCCAGCAGTGAACCAGGGCCTCACTACAATGAGCAGTTCTTC; CDR3: CASSEPGPHYNEQFF; V: TRBV6-1; size: -; D: -; J: TRBJ2-1
DNA: TGTGCCAGCAGCTTTGAGGACAGGGGGCTAGCTAATGAAAAACTGTTTTTT; CDR3: CASSFEDRGLANEKLFF; V: TRBV7-8; size: -; D: TRBD1; J: TRBJ1-4
DNA: TGTGCCAGCAGTTTGACTAGCGGGATGAAACCCTACGAGCAGTACTTC; CDR3: CASSLTSGMKPYEQYF; V: TRBV28; size: once; D: TRBD2; J: TRBJ2-7
DNA: TGTGCCAGCAGCGAAATAAGGGGGGGGCCGACTAACTATGGCTACACCTTC; CDR3: CASSEIRGGPTNYGYTF; V: TRBV13; size: -; D: -; J: TRBJ1-2
DNA: TGTGCCAGCCGAGCCGACAGCTCGAACACTGAAGCTTTCTTT; CDR3: CASRADSSNTEAFF; V: TRBV2; size: -; D: -; J: TRBJ1-1
DNA: TGTGCCAGCAGCTTTAATCAGGGCACTGAAGCTTTCTTT; CDR3: CASSFNQGTEAFF; V: TRBV5-4; size: few; D: -; J: TRBJ1-1
DNA: TGTGCCAGCAGCTTACCCCCTGCAGATACGCAGTATTTT; CDR3: CASSLPPADTQYF; V: TRBV11-2; size: -; D: -; J: TRBJ2-3
DNA: TGTGCCAGCAGTGAAGGAGGAGATGAGCAGTACTTC; CDR3: CASSEGGDEQYF; V: TRBV6-4; size: -; D: -; J: TRBJ2-7
DNA: TGCGCCAGCAGCCGAGGACTAGCCAATGAGCAGTTCTTC; CDR3: CASSRGLANEQFF; V: TRBV4-1; size: -; D: TRBD2; J: TRBJ2-1
DNA: TGTGCCAGCAGCTTGACTTGGAGCTCCTACAATGAGCAGTTCTTC; CDR3: CASSLTWSSYNEQFF; V: TRBV7-2; size: few; D: -; J: TRBJ2-1
DNA: TGTGCCAGCAAACTCCTAGGGGGGGCAATGGACATTCAGTACTTC; CDR3: CASKLLGGAMDIQYF; V: TRBV7-9; size: few; D: -; J: TRBJ2-4
DNA: TGCAGTGCCGGCTACGAGCAGTACTTC; CDR3: CSAGYEQYF; V: TRBV20-1; size: -; D: -; J: TRBJ2-7
DNA: TGTGCCAGCAGCTTAATGGGGACAGTCAACAATGAGCAGTTCTTC; CDR3: CASSLMGTVNNEQFF; V: TRBV7-3; size: few; D: TRBD1; J: TRBJ2-1